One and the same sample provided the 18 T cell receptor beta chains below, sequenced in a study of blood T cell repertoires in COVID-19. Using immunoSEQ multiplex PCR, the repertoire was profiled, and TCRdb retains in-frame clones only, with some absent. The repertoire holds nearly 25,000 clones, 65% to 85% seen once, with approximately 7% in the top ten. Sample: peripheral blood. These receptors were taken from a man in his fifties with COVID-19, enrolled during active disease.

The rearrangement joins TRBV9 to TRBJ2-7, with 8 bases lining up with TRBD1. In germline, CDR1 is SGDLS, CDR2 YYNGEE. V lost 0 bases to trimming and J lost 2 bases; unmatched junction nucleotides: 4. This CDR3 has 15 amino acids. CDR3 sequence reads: CASSVEGTGPYEQYF. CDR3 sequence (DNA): TGTGCCAGCAGCGTAGAGGGGACAGGTCCCTACGAGCAGTACTTC.

CDR3 bases: TGCGCCAGCAGCTTGTTTCCTAGCGGGAGTGTGCGCACCGGGGAGCTGTTTTTT. The encoded protein is CASSLFPSGSVRTGELFF. This chain links TRBV5-1 with TRBJ2-2, with 10 bases aligning to TRBD2. The CDR3 has 18 amino acids. The V and J ends lost 1 base and 4 bases, in that order; junction bases with no gene match: 10. From germline, CDR1 is SGHRS and CDR2 YFSETQ. The variable domain in full, completed from reference TRBV5-1 and TRBJ2-2, reads KAGVTQTPRYLIKTRGQQVTLSCSPISGHRSVSWYQQTPGQGLQFLFEYFSETQRNKGNFPGRFSGRQFSNSRSEMNVSTLELGDSALYLCASSLFPSGSVRTGELFFGEGSRLTVL.

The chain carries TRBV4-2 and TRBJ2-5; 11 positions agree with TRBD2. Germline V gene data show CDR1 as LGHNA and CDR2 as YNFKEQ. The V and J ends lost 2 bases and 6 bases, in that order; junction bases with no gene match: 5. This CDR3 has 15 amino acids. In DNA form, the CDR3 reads TGTGCCAGCAGCCAACGCCTAGCGGGAGGACAGACCCAGTACTTC. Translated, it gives CASSQRLAGGQTQYF.

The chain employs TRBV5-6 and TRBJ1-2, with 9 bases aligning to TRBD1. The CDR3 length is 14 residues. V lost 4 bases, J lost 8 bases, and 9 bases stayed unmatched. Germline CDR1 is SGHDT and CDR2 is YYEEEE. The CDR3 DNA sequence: TGTGCCAGCAGCACACAGGGGGCTGAATTAGGCTACACCTTC. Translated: CASSTQGAELGYTF.

The CDR3 here is CASSPGQGTDTQYF. CDR3 coding DNA: TGCGCCAGCAGCCCGGGACAAGGCACAGATACGCAGTATTTT. The chain has TRBV5-1 and TRBJ2-3, with D maybe TRBD1 (6 bases). The V gene's germline CDR1 is SGHRS and CDR2 YFSETQ. The CDR3 totals 14 residues. V lost 4 bases and J lost 1, with 10 bases in between.

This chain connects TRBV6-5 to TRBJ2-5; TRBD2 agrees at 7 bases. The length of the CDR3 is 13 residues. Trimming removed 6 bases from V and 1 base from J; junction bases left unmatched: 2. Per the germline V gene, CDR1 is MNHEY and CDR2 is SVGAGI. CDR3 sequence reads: CASRGTTQETQYF. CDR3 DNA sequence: TGTGCCAGCAGGGGGACTACCCAAGAGACCCAGTACTTC.

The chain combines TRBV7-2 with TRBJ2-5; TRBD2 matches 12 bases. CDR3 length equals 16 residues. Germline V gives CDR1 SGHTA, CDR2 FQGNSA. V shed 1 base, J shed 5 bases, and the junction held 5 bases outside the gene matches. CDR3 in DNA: TGTGCCAGCAGCTTAGGCCTAGCGGGGGGGCAGGAGACCCAGTACTTC. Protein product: CASSLGLAGGQETQYF.

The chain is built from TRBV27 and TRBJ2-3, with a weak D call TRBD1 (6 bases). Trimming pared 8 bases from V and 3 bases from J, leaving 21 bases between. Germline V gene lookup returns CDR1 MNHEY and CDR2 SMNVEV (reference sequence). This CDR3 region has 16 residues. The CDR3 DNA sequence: TGTGCCAGCGGCCGCAGGGGCGCAAGTCTAACAGATACGCAGTATTTT. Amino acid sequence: CASGRRGASLTDTQYF.

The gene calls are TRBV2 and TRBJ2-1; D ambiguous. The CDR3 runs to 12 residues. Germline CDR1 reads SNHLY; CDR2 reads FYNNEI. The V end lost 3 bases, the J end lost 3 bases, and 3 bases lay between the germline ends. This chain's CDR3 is CASSDNYNEQFF. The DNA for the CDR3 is TGTGCCAGCAGTGATAACTACAATGAGCAGTTCTTC.

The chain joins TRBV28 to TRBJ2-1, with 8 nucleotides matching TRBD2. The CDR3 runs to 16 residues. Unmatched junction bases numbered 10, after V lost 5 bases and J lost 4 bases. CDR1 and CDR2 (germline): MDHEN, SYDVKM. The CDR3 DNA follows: TGTGCCAGCAGTCCTCATAGCGGGAAGGTTTACAATGAGCAGTTCTTC. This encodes CASSPHSGKVYNEQFF.

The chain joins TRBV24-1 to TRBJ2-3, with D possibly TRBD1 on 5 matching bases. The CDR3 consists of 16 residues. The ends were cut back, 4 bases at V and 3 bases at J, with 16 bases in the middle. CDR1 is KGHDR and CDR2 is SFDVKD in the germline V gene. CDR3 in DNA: TGTGCCACCAGTGACCCCAGGGTGATTGAGACAGATACGCAGTATTTT. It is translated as CATSDPRVIETDTQYF.

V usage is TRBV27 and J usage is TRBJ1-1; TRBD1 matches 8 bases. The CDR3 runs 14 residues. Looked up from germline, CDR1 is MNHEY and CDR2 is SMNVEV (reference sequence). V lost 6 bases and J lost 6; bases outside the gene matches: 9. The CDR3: CASRRTGRVAEAFF. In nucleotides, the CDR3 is TGTGCCAGCAGGAGGACAGGGAGGGTGGCTGAAGCTTTCTTT.

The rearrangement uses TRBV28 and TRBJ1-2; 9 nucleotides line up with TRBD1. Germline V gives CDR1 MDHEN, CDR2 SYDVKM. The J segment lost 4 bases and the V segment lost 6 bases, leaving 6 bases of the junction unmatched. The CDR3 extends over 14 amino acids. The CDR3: CASRTGGEGYGYTF. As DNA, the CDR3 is TGTGCCAGCAGAACAGGGGGCGAGGGCTATGGCTACACCTTC.

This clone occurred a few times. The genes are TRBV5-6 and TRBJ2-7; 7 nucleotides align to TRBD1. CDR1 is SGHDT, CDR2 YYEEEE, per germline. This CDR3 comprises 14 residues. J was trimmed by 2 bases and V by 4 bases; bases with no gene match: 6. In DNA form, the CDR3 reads TGTGCCAGCAGCAACTACAGGGGTACCTACGAGCAGTACTTC. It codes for CASSNYRGTYEQYF.

CDR3 nucleotides: TGTGCCAGCAGCCAAGAGGGGCGGACAGAGGGCTACACCTTC. Translated, it gives CASSQEGRTEGYTF. The chain combines TRBV4-2 with TRBJ1-2, with D possibly matching TRBD1 (6 bases). V was shortened by 0 bases and J by 8 bases, with 13 bases between the two germline ends. This CDR3 has 14 amino acids. Germline-derived CDR1 and CDR2 are LGHNA and YNFKEQ.

CDR3 DNA: TGTGCCAGCAGCCCCCCCCGGGGATTAGGAGCTTTCTTT. This translates into CASSPPRGLGAFF. The J gene is TRBJ1-1, the V gene TRBV7-9; D gene unclear. The CDR3 consists of 13 residues. Trimming left V 5 bases short and J 10 bases short, with 17 bases between. The germline V gene encodes CDR1 SEHNR and CDR2 FQNEAQ (reference sequence).

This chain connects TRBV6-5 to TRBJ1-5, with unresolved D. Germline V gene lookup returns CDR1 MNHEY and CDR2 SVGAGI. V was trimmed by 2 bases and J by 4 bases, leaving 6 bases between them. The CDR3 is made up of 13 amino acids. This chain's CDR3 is CASSYGQNQPQHF. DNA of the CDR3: TGTGCCAGCAGTTACGGTCAGAATCAGCCCCAGCATTTT.

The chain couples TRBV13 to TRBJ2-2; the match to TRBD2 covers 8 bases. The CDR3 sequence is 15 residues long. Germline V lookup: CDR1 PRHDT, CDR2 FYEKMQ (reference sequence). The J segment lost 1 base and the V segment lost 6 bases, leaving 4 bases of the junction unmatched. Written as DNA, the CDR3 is TGTGCCAGCAGACTGCGGGGGGAGAACACCGGGGAGCTGTTTTTT. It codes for CASRLRGENTGELFF.